The next 9 T cell receptor beta chains were all read from a single sample in a study of human T cells and chemical hapten exposure. TCRdb re-derived calls from the RACE reads in MiXCR, one entry per CDR3 protein. The data show fewer than 200,000 distinct CDR3 sequences, 28% seen once. Time point given: patch test 3, about 24 weeks after DPC sensitization. The treatment is: therapeutic diphenylcyclopropenone sensitization with weekly scalp DPC. The sample in question was whole blood, obtained in connection with sensitization to the hapten diphenylcyclopropenone (DPC). These receptors all come from a woman between 18 and 29 years old with alopecia areata. Some clones in this sample may be carry-over from other donors' samples.

This clonotype was counted only a few times. The chain couples TRBV2 to TRBJ2-1; D possibly matches TRBD1 or TRBD2 (5 bases each). The CDR3 has 14 residues. Germline-derived CDR1 and CDR2 are SNHLY and FYNNEI. V lost 8 bases to trimming and J lost 0 bases, with 11 bases between them. CDR3 in amino acids: CASRAGTSYNEQFF. CDR3 nucleotides: TGTGCCAGCCGGGCAGGGACCTCCTACAATGAGCAGTTCTTC.

The V gene is TRBV15, the J gene TRBJ1-6; D not certain. The V gene's germline CDR1 is LNHNV and CDR2 YYDKDF (reference sequence). There are 15 residues in the CDR3. V lost 1 base to trimming and J lost 9 bases, with 13 bases between them. The CDR3: CATSRVRNGGSPLHF. CDR3 nucleotide sequence: TGTGCCACCAGCAGAGTACGGAATGGTGGTTCACCCCTCCACTTT.

This chain joins TRBV7-2 and TRBJ2-7; a weak D match, TRBD1 (9 bases). This CDR3 has 15 residues. Germline loops: CDR1 SGHTA, CDR2 FQGNSA. The ends were cut back, 3 bases at V and 7 bases at J, with 19 bases in the middle. DNA of the CDR3: TGTGCCAGCAGCTTTAGCGGGACAGGGAGCCCGGAGCAGTACTTC. It is translated as CASSFSGTGSPEQYF. The full variable domain, in which reference TRBV7-2 and TRBJ2-7 provide the parts outside the CDR3, is GAGVSQSPSNKVTEKGKDVELRCDPISGHTALYWYRQSLGQGLEFLIYFQGNSAPDKSGLPSDRFSAERTGGSVSTLTIQRTQQEDSAVYLCASSFSGTGSPEQYFGPGTRLTVT.

The chain couples TRBV4-2 to TRBJ1-2, with D hard to call. This CDR3 region has 17 residues. Trimming took off 0 bases at V and 5 bases at J, with 19 bases between the two ends. CDR1 and CDR2 (germline): LGHNA, YNFKEQ. CDR3 coding DNA: TGTGCCAGCAGCCAAGATCTGGGCGGTGCCCTGTCTTATGGCTACACCTTC. Translated, it gives CASSQDLGGALSYGYTF.

This clonotype was counted once. The chain joins TRBV4-2 to TRBJ2-3; 14 positions match TRBD2. Germline CDR1 LGHNA, CDR2 YNFKEQ. This CDR3 region has 16 residues. V trimming: 3 bases; J trimming: 4 bases; junction bases outside the gene matches: 3. CDR3 in amino acids: CASSQETSGGADTQYF. In nucleotides, the CDR3 is TGTGCCAGCAGCCAGGAGACTAGCGGGGGGGCAGATACGCAGTATTTT.

This clonotype turned up a few times. The CDR3 region has the DNA TGTGCCAGCAGCCCTAGTATACTGGGCAGGGATAGATTCTTCTTT. Protein: CASSPSILGRDRFFF. V usage is TRBV7-9 and J usage is TRBJ1-1; weak D call: TRBD1 (5 bases). The length of the CDR3 is 15 residues. CDR1 and CDR2 (germline): SEHNR, FQNEAQ (reference sequence). V dropped 5 bases and J dropped 14 bases, with 27 bases sitting between them.

The rearrangement joins TRBV9 to TRBJ2-7; D is possibly TRBD1 or TRBD2 (5 bases each). Germline V lookup: CDR1 SGDLS, CDR2 YYNGEE. The CDR3 runs 14 residues. V was pared by 0 bases and J by 7 bases, with 14 bases between. In nucleotides, the CDR3 is TGTGCCAGCAGCGTAGGTTGGGGAGAGGGGGAGCAGTACTTC. This translates into CASSVGWGEGEQYF.

In this sample, this clonotype turned up a few times. The chain carries TRBV3-1 and TRBJ2-7; D is ambiguous. CDR1 is LGHDT and CDR2 is YNNKEL in the germline V gene (reference sequence). Trimming took 5 bases from V and 9 from J, leaving 14 bases between them. The CDR3 runs 12 residues. The chain's CDR3 is CASSSGSVGQYF. The CDR3 DNA sequence: TGTGCCAGCAGCTCCGGGTCTGTCGGGCAGTACTTC.

The CDR3 protein is CATSDLMGYTF. The CDR3 DNA reads as TGTGCCACCAGTGATTTGATGGGCTACACCTTC. V gene TRBV24-1 combines with J gene TRBJ1-2; D call uncertain. Looked up from germline, CDR1 is KGHDR and CDR2 is SFDVKD. CDR3 length equals 11 residues. The V end was cut by 0 bases, the J end by 8 bases, with 3 bases between.